The rows below give T cell receptor beta chains drawn from one sample of a study of blood T cell repertoires in COVID-19. Using immunoSEQ multiplex PCR, the repertoire was profiled, and TCRdb retains in-frame clones only, with some absent. The table lists hundreds of thousands of clones, about 88% of them singletons. The sample was PBMCs or T cells enriched from blood (not recorded which). These receptors all stem from a woman aged 40 to 55 who had recovered from COVID-19. CDR3s include the opening cysteine and the closing phenylalanine or tryptophan. The D gene is left open where the match is weak. Expanded clones get a size class; other rows say once, few or many, or leave the size out.

size	V	J	D	DNA	CDR3
NA	TRBV7-9	TRBJ2-7	NA	TGTGCCAGCAGCTTAAGGGGGACAAATTCCGTGGAGCAGTACTTC	CASSLRGTNSVEQYF
NA	TRBV3-1/TRBV3-2	TRBJ1-2	NA	TGTGCCAGCAGCCAACCCTCGGGGGGGCGCTACTATGGCTACACCTTC	CASSQPSGGRYYGYTF
NA	TRBV25-1	TRBJ2-5	TRBD2	TGTGCCAGCAGTGAGGCTCTAGCGGGGGAGACCCAGTACTTC	CASSEALAGETQYF
few	TRBV7-2	TRBJ2-7	NA	TGTGCCAGCAGCTCGGGACTCACCTACGAGCAGTACTTC	CASSSGLTYEQYF
NA	TRBV2	TRBJ1-2	TRBD1	TGTGCCAGCAAGGACAGGGACTATGGCTACACCTTC	CASKDRDYGYTF
NA	TRBV19	TRBJ1-1	NA	TGTGCCAGTAGGTCTCGGGGGGTGAACACTGAAGCTTTCTTT	CASRSRGVNTEAFF
NA	TRBV21-1	TRBJ2-2	NA	TGTGCCAGCAGCAAAGCGTCCGGGACAGGGATAACCGGGGAGCTGTTTTTT	CASSKASGTGITGELFF
NA	TRBV6-2/TRBV6-3	TRBJ2-1	TRBD1	TGTGCCAGCAGCCGGGACAGGGGAATCAATGAGCAGTTCTTC	CASSRDRGINEQFF
NA	TRBV15	TRBJ1-5	NA	TGTGCCACCAGCAGACCTAATCAGCCCCAGCATTTT	CATSRPNQPQHF
once	TRBV15	TRBJ2-7	TRBD2	TGTGCCACCAGCAGTAGCGGGCGCGAGCAGTACTTC	CATSSSGREQYF
NA	TRBV12-5	TRBJ1-1	NA	TGTGCTAGTGGCCCACCGACAGTCCCGAACACTGAAGCTTTCTTT	CASGPPTVPNTEAFF
NA	TRBV2	TRBJ1-3	NA	TGTGCCAGCAGGGAGGACGGGGTCACCATATATTTT	CASREDGVTIYF
NA	TRBV6-2/TRBV6-3	TRBJ2-5	NA	TGTGCCAGCAGTTACAACTCAGAGGAAGAGACCCAGTACTTC	CASSYNSEEETQYF
NA	TRBV28	TRBJ2-1	NA	TGTGCCAGCAGTTTAGGGACATTAAATGAGCAGTTCTTC	CASSLGTLNEQFF
NA	TRBV30	TRBJ2-1	NA	TGTGCCTGGAGCCCCCCCCTAGGTTCCTACAATGAGCAGTTCTTC	CAWSPPLGSYNEQFF
NA	TRBV12-2	TRBJ1-6	NA	TGTGCAAGTCGCTCCAACTTACCGGGACAGGGGGCGCCTAATTCACCCCTCCACTTT	CASRSNLPGQGAPNSPLHF
NA	TRBV27	TRBJ2-3	NA	TGTGCCAGCAGTCTTCGACGGGATAGCACAGATACGCAGTATTTT	CASSLRRDSTDTQYF
NA	TRBV5-6	TRBJ2-7	NA	TGTGCCAGCAGCTTTGTAGGGGCCGAGCAGTACTTC	CASSFVGAEQYF
NA	TRBV7-2	TRBJ1-2	TRBD1	TGTGCCAGCAGCTTAGCGGGCAGGGGGCCCCTTGGCTACACCTTC	CASSLAGRGPLGYTF
NA	TRBV7-2	TRBJ2-1	TRBD2	TGTGCCAGCAGTTTTAGCGGGAGTAAGGCCTACAATGAGCAGTTCTTC	CASSFSGSKAYNEQFF
NA	TRBV16	TRBJ2-1	TRBD2	TGTGCCAGCAGCCAAACCCCGGGGACTAGCGGGAGAAGGGGGCAGTTCTTC	CASSQTPGTSGRRGQFF
once	TRBV11-3	TRBJ2-1	NA	TGTGCCAGCAGCTTAGAATCGGCGGGTCAGTACAATGAGCAGTTCTTC	CASSLESAGQYNEQFF
NA	TRBV6-6	TRBJ2-3	TRBD2	TGTGCCAGCAGTCTTACCTCGACTAGCGGGGGGGCCGGCACAGATACGCAGTATTTT	CASSLTSTSGGAGTDTQYF
NA	TRBV7-2	TRBJ2-3	TRBD1	TGTGCCAGCAGCCTGTGGACAGGGGGCACGGCAGATACGCAGTATTTT	CASSLWTGGTADTQYF
NA	TRBV23-1	TRBJ1-2	TRBD1	TGCGCCAGCAGTCAATCGTTCGACAGGGGACAACGAAACTATGGCTACACCTTC	CASSQSFDRGQRNYGYTF
NA	TRBV29-1	TRBJ2-5	TRBD1	TGCAGCGAGATCGGGACAGGGGACCAAGAGACCCAGTACTTC	CSEIGTGDQETQYF
NA	TRBV19	TRBJ1-1	TRBD1	TGTGCCAGTCGTAGGACAGGGTTTGGCACTGAAGCTTTCTTT	CASRRTGFGTEAFF
NA	TRBV7-9	TRBJ1-1	TRBD1	TGTGCCAGCAGCACGGACAGGTGGAAAGAGGGGACTGAAGCTTTCTTT	CASSTDRWKEGTEAFF
once	TRBV15	TRBJ2-7	NA	TGTGCCACCAGCAGAGGATCAGGGGACGAGCAGTACTTC	CATSRGSGDEQYF
NA	TRBV5-1	TRBJ1-1	NA	TGCGCCAGCAGCTTGGCCGGGGGGGAGTACACTGAAGCTTTCTTT	CASSLAGGEYTEAFF
NA	TRBV9	TRBJ1-2	TRBD1	TGTGCCAGCAGCGTAGGGGCAGGGGGAGGAGGCTACACCTTC	CASSVGAGGGGYTF
NA	TRBV28	TRBJ2-1	NA	TGTGCCAGTGCGAACGGGATCGGTGAGCAGTTCTTC	CASANGIGEQFF
NA	TRBV9	TRBJ2-3	TRBD2	TGTGCCAGCAGCGAAAACCTAGCGGAGTCCGTGGATACGCAGTATTTT	CASSENLAESVDTQYF
NA	TRBV2	TRBJ2-7	NA	TGTGCCAGCAGTACCCAGGGCCTGAGCTCCTACGAGCAGTACTTC	CASSTQGLSSYEQYF
NA	TRBV13	TRBJ2-1	NA	TGTGCCAGCAGCTGGATGGGAGGGGGATACAATGAGCAGTTCTTC	CASSWMGGGYNEQFF
NA	TRBV5-1	TRBJ1-1	TRBD1	TGCGCCAGCAGCTTAGGCCAGGGGGGCACTGAAGCTTTCTTT	CASSLGQGGTEAFF
NA	TRBV7-3	TRBJ1-2	TRBD1	TGTGCCAGCAGCCAAACAGGGGACTATGGCTACACCTTC	CASSQTGDYGYTF
NA	TRBV27	TRBJ1-2	NA	TGTGCCAGCACCCTAACGGGGGGATTTAACTATGGCTACACCTTC	CASTLTGGFNYGYTF
NA	TRBV7-8	TRBJ2-7	TRBD1	TGTGCCAGCAGCTGGGGACAGGTCTACGAGCAGTACTTC	CASSWGQVYEQYF
NA	TRBV19	TRBJ1-2	NA	TGTGCCAGTAGTCCAGGGAACTCAGACTATGGCTACACCTTC	CASSPGNSDYGYTF
NA	TRBV10-3	TRBJ2-7	NA	TGTGCCATCAGTGAGCCAGGTTACGAGCAGTACTTC	CAISEPGYEQYF
NA	TRBV27	TRBJ1-2	NA	TGTGCCAGCAGTCCCTCGGGGGTGAAGGGGCAGAGTGGCTACACCTTC	CASSPSGVKGQSGYTF